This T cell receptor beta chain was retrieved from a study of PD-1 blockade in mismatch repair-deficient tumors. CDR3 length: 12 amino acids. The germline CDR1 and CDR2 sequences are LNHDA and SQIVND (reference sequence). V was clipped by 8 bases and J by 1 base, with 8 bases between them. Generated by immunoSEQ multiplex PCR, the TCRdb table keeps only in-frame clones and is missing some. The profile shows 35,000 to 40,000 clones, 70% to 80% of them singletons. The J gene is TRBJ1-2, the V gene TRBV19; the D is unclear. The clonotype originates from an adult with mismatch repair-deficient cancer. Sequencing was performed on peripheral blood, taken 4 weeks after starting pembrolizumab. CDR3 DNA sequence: TGTGCCAGTTACTCCATTAACTATGGCTACACCTTC. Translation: CASYSINYGYTF.